This TCR beta chain was retrieved from a study of T cell responses to AZD1222 COVID-19 vaccine. Study results and caveats: Donors, mostly white British, included more females; clonal diversity was possibly underestimated. Baseline testing showed seropositivity in only six or seven AZD1222 recipients.

The junction had 7 bases not matched to a gene; V was cut back by 5 bases and J by 2 bases. The CDR3 is 15 residues long. TCRdb's copy holds only in-frame clones and misses some; the assay was immunoSEQ multiplex PCR. In the table there are almost 70,000 clones, about four fifths of which are singletons. In regard to this clone: Its specificity is not known.

This clonotype was sampled from an adult who received the AZD1222 COVID-19 vaccine. The chain combines TRBV6-7 with TRBJ2-7; the match to TRBD1 covers 9 bases. TRBV6-7 is given ORF status, its function remaining uncertain. Sample: peripheral blood, taken 28 days after the second AZD1222 dose. This CDR3 reads CASSKTGTGTYEQYF. CDR3 in DNA: TGTGCCAGCAGTAAAACCGGGACAGGGACCTACGAGCAGTACTTC.